This T cell receptor (beta chain) originates from a study of blood T cell repertoires in COVID-19 (dated by TCRdb to the early 2020s). About the study as a whole: The collaborator samples originated in the United States, Italy and Spain and spanned the acute and convalescent phases of COVID-19. A freely available public database, intended as a resource for researchers studying the immune response to SARS-CoV-2, is where the repertoires were released. A de-identified subject ID, COVID-19 status, age in years and sex were almost always included in the sample metadata. Samples came from the ongoing ImmuneRACE study (first 160 participants) plus 1,254 subjects from 6 global collaborators. The material from the prospective study consisted of cDNA or gDNA derived from T cells, B-cell-depleted T cells, or PBMCs. Where available, HLA class I and class II types were taken from metadata supplied by the sample provider and were not determined by assay-based typing. The dataset comprised deeply sampled blood TCRbeta repertoires from subjects exposed to, actively infected with, or recovered from COVID-19.

What the work shows at the level of the full study, not this receptor alone: How much clinical and demographic metadata was included differed by source and by participant, and the metadata was provided uncurated.

A remark on this clone: There is no known antigen for this receptor. The input lacks base qualities; no much larger clone sits a single base away.

TCRbeta CDR3 regions were amplified from genomic DNA by means of the immunoSEQ Assay, a bias-controlled multiplex PCR. The paper's processing steps were these. Within the assay, amplification of reference gene primers was used to estimate how many nucleated cells each sample contained. To quantify the absolute abundance of each unique TCRbeta CDR3 rearrangement, sequence reads were collapsed and filtered. For each sample, productive Simpson clonality was calculated as the square root of Simpson's diversity index across productive rearrangements. The immuneACCESS repertoire file appears here via TCRdb, limited to in-frame rearrangements. These files lack a portion of the clones; in checked studies, under half of the deficit traces to unresolved V genes, and the cause of the others is not known. That table supplies the V and J calls and clone size; D and trimming were determined from the DNA. Across this sample there are approximately 68,000 clones, with about 89% seen only once. Clones ranked in the top ten supply about an eighth of the sample.

V is pruned by 6 bases and J by 4 bases, leaving 6 bases of the junction without a gene match. As encoded in the germline V gene, CDR1 is MNHEY while CDR2 is SVGAGI. The CDR3 has 14 amino acids, counting the end cysteine and phenylalanine. The kept DNA is CDR3 alone, 42 bases in frame from the first base. Whole blood was collected in K2EDTA tubes by collaborating institutions according to the institutions' own protocols. For TCRbeta analysis, collaborator samples were shipped as frozen whole blood, as isolated PBMCs, or as DNA extracted from either sample type. Sequenced sample: peripheral blood. This receptor was obtained from an older woman with acute or convalescent COVID-19. The sequence links TRBV6-5 to TRBJ1-2; 9 bases in between match TRBD1. This receptor carries the CDR3 CASRGGQGGYGYTF. The nucleotide sequence reads TGTGCCAGCAGGGGGGGACAGGGAGGCTATGGCTACACCTTC.